This record concerns one T cell receptor (beta chain) sequence. The antigen is unknown. This CDR3 is built from 14 residues. V gave up 5 bases and J gave up 3 bases, with 13 bases separating them. The germline CDR1 and CDR2 sequences are SGHNT and YENEEA. Only in-frame clones appear in the TCRdb table, and some are missing; sequencing was by immunoSEQ multiplex PCR. The sample has under 200,000 clones, approximately 90% seen once. The data are from a study of T cell responses to AZD1222 COVID-19 vaccine. Whole-study context: Pooling was applied to second doses at about 4 or about 12 weeks.

Whole-study results and caveats: Possibly, clonal diversity was underestimated; donors were largely white British and included more females. Only a handful of AZD1222 recipients tested seropositive at baseline. Targets within unmutated variant regions were reportedly found for nearly half of spike-specific TCRs.

The specimen comprised peripheral blood, sampled on day 0 of AZD1222 vaccination. This sequence was found in an adult in good health. The V call is TRBV11-3, the J call TRBJ1-1; TRBD1 might be the D (6 bases). CDR3 nucleotides: TGTGCCAGCAGCCGAGGCGGGGGCGACACTGAAGCTTTCTTT. Translating it yields CASSRGGGDTEAFF. The full variable domain, completed using reference TRBV11-3 and TRBJ1-1, is EAGVVQSPRYKIIEKKQPVAFWCNPISGHNTLYWYLQNLGQGPELLIRYENEEAVDDSQLPKDRFSAERLKGVDSTLKIQPAELGDSAVYLCASSRGGGDTEAFFGQGTRLTVV.